The 26 T cell receptor beta chains given below trace back to one sample, sequenced in a study of vaccination and CD4 T cells after COVID-19 (dated by TCRdb to about 2022). Library method: PCR. The sample was run on an Illumina iSeq 100. The public reads were reprocessed in TCRdb via fastp at Q25 and MiXCR, keeping in-frame beta chains. Identical CDR3 protein sequences are pooled into one entry, listed with their most common genes and DNA. The table for this sample lists 25,000 to 30,000 distinct CDR3 sequences; under 65% of them were counted only once. Less than 6.5% of the sample is taken by the ten largest. Taken with the paper, the label for time point translates to: late sampling 161 to 241 days after vaccination in three convalescent patients. The sample in question was CD4+ T cells from blood, obtained about 7 months after SARS-CoV-2 vaccination. These receptors came from a human donor who had recovered from COVID-19.

The chain recombines TRBV27 with TRBJ1-5, with no clear D. CDR3 length equals 13 residues. Germline CDR1 and CDR2: MNHEY and SMNVEV (reference sequence). V dropped 3 bases and J dropped 0 bases, with 3 bases sitting between them. The CDR3: CASSFYSNQPQHF. In DNA form, the CDR3 reads TGTGCCAGCAGTTTTTATAGCAATCAGCCCCAGCATTTT.

In its sample, this clonotype was seen a few times. J is TRBJ2-5 and V is TRBV2; D is unresolved. Between the trimmed V and J ends, which lost 4 bases and 5 bases, there was a span of 11 bases. Germline V CDR1 and CDR2: SNHLY, FYNNEI. The CDR3 contains 13 residues. In DNA, the CDR3 is TGTGCCAGCAGTGGGTTAAGGAGCGAGACCCAGTACTTC. Translating it yields CASSGLRSETQYF.

This clonotype was recorded a few times. Compared with germline, one end of the junction differs, possibly owing to a read error. The chain combines TRBV7-2 with TRBJ1-1; D uncertain. The CDR3 has 15 residues. Germline CDR1 SGHTA, CDR2 FQGNSA. The CDR3 region is CASSLFGGPNTEAFF. CDR3 bases: TGTGCCAGCAGCTTATTTGGCGGACCGAACACTGAGGCTTTCTTT.

As to this clonotype: An end of the junction differs from the germline gene, which may be a read error. J is TRBJ2-2 and V is TRBV7-7; the match to TRBD2 covers 7 bases. The CDR3 consists of 16 residues. CDR1 is SSHAT, CDR2 FNYEAQ, per germline (reference sequence). CDR3 region: CASSLRASGNTGELFF. For the CDR3, the DNA is TGTGCTAGCAGCTTAAGGGCTAGCGGTAACACCGGGGAGCTGTTTTTT.

This clonotype was found a few times. The V call is TRBV5-1, the J call TRBJ2-5; D unresolved. The germline V gene encodes CDR1 SGHRS and CDR2 YFSETQ. The CDR3 is 15 amino acids. V was clipped by 1 base and J by 1 base, with 11 bases between them. The CDR3 DNA reads as TGCGCCAGCAGCTTGTTTAACAGTCGCCAAGAGACCCAGTACTTC. It translates to CASSLFNSRQETQYF. Based on the CDR3 plus reference TRBV5-1 and TRBJ2-5, the full variable domain is KAGVTQTPRYLIKTRGQQVTLSCSPISGHRSVSWYQQTPGQGLQFLFEYFSETQRNKGNFPGRFSGRQFSNSRSEMNVSTLELGDSALYLCASSLFNSRQETQYFGPGTRLLVL.

The rearrangement links TRBV28 to TRBJ1-1; D is uncertain. Trimming shortened V by 3 bases and J by 0 bases, and 2 bases separated the two germline ends. CDR3 length: 12 residues. Germline lookup yields CDR1 MDHEN and CDR2 SYDVKM. The CDR3 DNA reads TGTGCCAGCAGTTTCGTGAACACTGAAGCTTTCTTT. Translating it yields CASSFVNTEAFF.

The CDR3 DNA reads as TGTGCCAGCAGTGATTCAGGGATCGGCGGCTACACCTTC. This translates into CASSDSGIGGYTF. This rearrangement joins TRBV6-1 to TRBJ1-2; D is possibly TRBD1 (5 bases). There are 13 residues in the CDR3. Germline CDR1 reads MNHNS; CDR2 reads SASEGT. V lost 3 bases and J lost 8, with 13 bases in between.

This clonotype appeared a few times. V gene TRBV20-1 combines with J gene TRBJ2-3, with a weak D call TRBD2 (5 bases). The CDR3 length is 15 residues. The ends were cut back, 6 bases at V and 0 bases at J, with 16 bases in the middle. CDR1 DFQATT and CDR2 SNEGSKA come from the germline V gene (reference sequence). For the CDR3, the DNA is TGCAGTGCCCCTGGACGAGCGGCTAGCACAGATACGCAGTATTTT. This sequence encodes CSAPGRAASTDTQYF.

This clonotype has just a few counts. This sequence joins TRBV15 and TRBJ1-2; D gene uncertain. Germline CDR1 reads LNHNV; CDR2 reads YYDKDF (reference sequence). V shed 0 bases and J shed 8 bases, with 13 bases lying between them. The CDR3 runs to 14 residues. The CDR3 is CATSRERQLVGYTF. CDR3 nucleotides: TGTGCCACCAGCAGAGAGCGGCAGTTAGTAGGCTACACCTTC. Full variable domain (missing parts from reference TRBV15 and TRBJ1-2): DAMVIQNPRYQVTQFGKPVTLSCSQTLNHNVMYWYQQKSSQAPKLLFHYYDKDFNNEADTPDNFQSRRPNTSFCFLDIRSPGLGDTAMYLCATSRERQLVGYTFGSGTRLTVV.

V usage is TRBV27 and J usage is TRBJ2-7, with 8 bases that match TRBD2. This CDR3 has 13 amino acids. V dropped 9 bases and J dropped 3; count of bases not matched to a gene: 7. Germline assignment: CDR1 MNHEY and CDR2 SMNVEV (reference sequence). The CDR3 DNA follows: TGTGCCAGACGAGCGGGAGCGCTCTACGAGCAGTACTTC. It translates to CARRAGALYEQYF.

The chain joins TRBV24-1 to TRBJ1-5; D perhaps matches TRBD1 (5 bases). The CDR3 has 13 amino acids. Per germline, CDR1 KGHDR and CDR2 SFDVKD. Trimming stripped 9 bases from V and 4 bases from J, with 12 bases between. The CDR3 DNA reads TGTGCCACCCGCCGGGACGGAAATCAGCCCCAGCATTTT. Translation: CATRRDGNQPQHF.

In DNA form, the CDR3 reads TGTGCCAGCAGCTTTATCGGGAGTCTAGGGAATGAGCAGTTCTTC. Translating gives CASSFIGSLGNEQFF. This chain uses TRBV7-2 with TRBJ2-1, with TRBD2 as a possible D gene (6 bases). From germline, CDR1 is SGHTA and CDR2 FQGNSA. CDR3 length equals 15 residues. With 3 bases removed from V and 7 bases from J, the gap between germline ends came to 16 bases.

The chain uses TRBV7-3 and TRBJ2-7, with 9 bases matching TRBD2. The germline V gene encodes CDR1 SGHTA and CDR2 FQGTGA. J lost 3 bases, V lost 5 bases, and 11 bases had no gene match. The CDR3 is 16 residues long. CDR3 residues: CASSPRGGGGLYEQYF. The CDR3 DNA follows: TGTGCCAGCAGCCCGCGCGGGGGGGGAGGGCTCTACGAGCAGTACTTC.

The V call is TRBV2, the J call TRBJ2-7, with 9 nucleotides matching TRBD2. In germline, CDR1 is SNHLY, CDR2 FYNNEI. Unmatched junction bases numbered 5, after V lost 6 bases and J lost 2 bases. The CDR3 runs 14 residues. The CDR3 DNA reads TGTGCCAGCAGAACTAGCGGGTCCACCTACGAGCAGTACTTC. Encoded protein: CASRTSGSTYEQYF.

CDR3 amino acids: CASSSTEFNQETQYF. The CDR3 DNA sequence: TGTGCCAGCAGTTCGACAGAATTCAACCAAGAGACCCAGTACTTC. The chain carries TRBV28 and TRBJ2-5; D may be TRBD1 (5 bases). Germline assignment: CDR1 MDHEN and CDR2 SYDVKM. The CDR3 is 15 residues long. V lost 4 bases, J lost 0 bases, and 12 bases lay in between.

This clonotype was observed a handful of times. The chain has TRBV28 and TRBJ2-1, with no clear D. Germline CDR1 reads MDHEN; CDR2 reads SYDVKM. This CDR3 has 13 residues. V lost 1 base, J lost 7 bases, and 8 bases lay in between. CDR3 protein: CASSLSLENEQFF. CDR3 nucleotides: TGTGCCAGCAGTTTATCCCTAGAAAATGAGCAGTTCTTC.

The rearrangement joins TRBV28 to TRBJ2-3; D unclear. V was clipped by 2 bases and J by 0 bases, with 6 bases between them. The CDR3 length is 14 residues. Germline CDR1 reads MDHEN; CDR2 reads SYDVKM. CDR3 DNA sequence: TGTGCCAGCAGTTTAATGGGGAGCACAGATACGCAGTATTTT. It is translated as CASSLMGSTDTQYF.

This clonotype was seen a few times. The rearrangement uses TRBV7-2 and TRBJ2-1; D is unresolved. Germline V CDR1 and CDR2: SGHTA, FQGNSA. The CDR3 covers 11 residues. V was cut by 6 bases and J by 7 bases, with 7 bases left in between. The CDR3 DNA follows: TGTGCCAGCAGTGTATTTAATGAGCAGTTCTTC. This codes for CASSVFNEQFF.

V gene TRBV7-2 combines with J gene TRBJ2-3; 9 bases are a match to TRBD2. The germline gives CDR1 SGHTA, CDR2 FQGNSA. This CDR3 spans 17 amino acids. J was trimmed by 3 bases and V by 0 bases; bases with no gene match: 7. The CDR3, as DNA: TGTGCCAGCAGCTTAGCGCCCCGCGCGGGAGGGACAGATACGCAGTATTTT. Its protein product is CASSLAPRAGGTDTQYF.

The J gene is TRBJ2-1, the V gene TRBV7-9; 9 bases align to TRBD2. Germline loops: CDR1 SEHNR, CDR2 FQNEAQ (reference sequence). This CDR3 is 14 amino acids long. The V gene end was trimmed by 2 bases and the J gene end by 4 bases; junction bases not matched to a gene: 0. The CDR3 sequence: CASSLLAGYNEQFF. Here the CDR3 DNA reads TGTGCCAGCAGCTTACTAGCGGGATACAATGAGCAGTTCTTC.

The sample holds a few counts of this clonotype. V is TRBV19 and J is TRBJ2-5; D is perhaps TRBD2 (5 bases). From germline, CDR1 is LNHDA and CDR2 SQIVND (reference sequence). The CDR3 runs to 13 residues. The V end lost 6 bases, the J end lost 2 bases, and 10 bases lay between the germline ends. The CDR3 protein is CASRGSGQETQYF. For the CDR3, the DNA is TGTGCCAGTAGGGGGAGTGGGCAAGAGACCCAGTACTTC.

The chain joins TRBV20-1 to TRBJ1-1; a weak D match, TRBD1 (6 bases). The CDR3 has 12 residues. V dropped 5 bases and J dropped 11 bases, with 18 bases sitting between them. Germline CDR1 reads DFQATT; CDR2 reads SNEGSKA (reference sequence). The CDR3 coding sequence is TGCAGTGCTCCGGGACACATGAGGGAGGCTTTCTTT. This sequence encodes CSAPGHMREAFF.

The V gene is TRBV6-2 or TRBV6-3, the J gene TRBJ2-7; unclear D gene. Germline CDR1 reads MNHEY; CDR2 reads SVGEGT. The CDR3 has 14 amino acids. Trimming left V 0 bases short and J 5 bases short, with 11 bases between. CDR3: CASSYSSKGDEQYF. CDR3 nucleotides: TGTGCCAGCAGTTACTCGAGTAAGGGCGACGAGCAGTACTTC.

V usage is TRBV7-8 and J usage is TRBJ2-3, with D perhaps matching TRBD2 (6 bases). There are 16 residues in the CDR3. Per the germline V gene, CDR1 is SGHVS and CDR2 is FQNEAQ. V was cut by 1 base and J by 4 bases, with 15 bases left in between. CDR3 coding DNA: TGTGCCAGCAGCTTAGTCGGGGGAGTTAGCCCAGATACGCAGTATTTT. It encodes CASSLVGGVSPDTQYF.

This clonotype was picked up a small number of times. Here the CDR3 reads CSARAPGAGRETYEQYF. DNA of the CDR3: TGCAGTGCTAGAGCCCCCGGGGCGGGTCGGGAGACCTACGAGCAGTACTTC. V gene TRBV20-1 combines with J gene TRBJ2-7, with D tentatively TRBD2 (6 bases). CDR1 is DFQATT, CDR2 SNEGSKA, per germline (reference sequence). V gave up 1 base and J gave up 2 bases, with 21 bases separating them. The CDR3 covers 17 residues.

This clonotype was counted only a few times. The chain links TRBV7-2 to TRBJ1-2; 7 bases fit TRBD1. CDR1 is SGHTA and CDR2 is FQGNSA in the germline V gene. V lost 2 bases and J lost 1; bases outside the gene matches: 19. The CDR3 has 20 residues. The CDR3 coding sequence is TGTGCCAGCAGCTTAATCCCACAGGGGATCCCATCGTTGTATAACTATGGCTACACCTTC. It codes for CASSLIPQGIPSLYNYGYTF.